The next 10 T cell receptor beta chains were all read from a single sample in a study of blood T cell repertoires in COVID-19. Sequencing used immunoSEQ multiplex PCR; TCRdb keeps in-frame clones, though not all of them. The sample contains around 300,000 clones, about 86% of which appear only once. Sequencing used peripheral blood. These receptors originate from a woman in her 30s who had recovered from COVID-19.

The chain couples TRBV4-1 to TRBJ1-5; D unresolved. This CDR3 contains 15 residues. V shed 0 bases and J shed 6 bases, with 12 bases lying between them. Germline lookup yields CDR1 MGHRA and CDR2 YSYEKL. The CDR3 sequence is CASSQDKLVLQPQHF. DNA of the CDR3: TGCGCCAGCAGCCAAGATAAGCTGGTTCTTCAGCCCCAGCATTTT.

On this clone: At one end, the junction sequence differs from germline, possibly due to a read error. The V gene is TRBV7-2, the J gene TRBJ2-3; 8 positions match TRBD2. This CDR3 spans 10 amino acids. Germline V gene lookup returns CDR1 SGHTA and CDR2 FQGNSA. The CDR3 nucleotides are TGTGCCAGCGGAGGCGGGGGGCCCGTTTTT. Translating gives CASGGGGPVF.

The J gene is TRBJ1-2, the V gene TRBV28; possibly TRBD1 for D (6 bases). The V end lost 4 bases, the J end lost 4 bases, and 13 bases lay between the germline ends. Germline V gene data show CDR1 as MDHEN and CDR2 as SYDVKM. The CDR3 has 14 residues. The DNA of the CDR3 is TGTGCCAGCAGTTCCTTGGACAGCCTCTATGGCTACACCTTC. This gives the protein CASSSLDSLYGYTF.

The chain combines TRBV27 with TRBJ2-7; unclear D gene. The CDR3 loop spans 10 amino acids. Trimming stripped 4 bases from V and 6 bases from J, with 4 bases between. CDR1 is MNHEY and CDR2 is SMNVEV in the germline V gene (reference sequence). CDR3 sequence (DNA): TGTGCCAGCAGTTCGGGCGAGCAGTACTTC. Translating it yields CASSSGEQYF.

This clone was detected only a few times. The chain is built from TRBV28 and TRBJ2-7; tentatively, D is TRBD1 (7 bases). In germline, CDR1 is MDHEN, CDR2 SYDVKM. V was cut by 5 bases and J by 0 bases, with 11 bases left in between. CDR3 length equals 14 residues. CDR3 DNA: TGTGCCAGCAGTACCCAGGGGGGCTCCTACGAGCAGTACTTC. Encoded protein: CASSTQGGSYEQYF.

The chain carries TRBV30 and TRBJ2-7; TRBD1 matches 7 bases. J was trimmed by 11 bases and V by 0 bases; bases with no gene match: 16. Germline CDR1 reads GTSNPN; CDR2 reads SVGIG (reference sequence). The CDR3 sequence is 15 residues long. Here the CDR3 DNA reads TGTGCCTGGAGTGTATATAAGGGACAGAGACTAATGAAGTACTTC. Translation gives CAWSVYKGQRLMKYF.

CDR3 sequence reads: CASRSGQTNTGELFF. CDR3 sequence (DNA): TGTGCCAGCAGATCGGGACAGACGAACACCGGGGAGCTGTTTTTT. The chain couples TRBV6-6 to TRBJ2-2, with TRBD1 identical over 7 bases. From germline, CDR1 is MNHNY and CDR2 SVGAGI (reference sequence). The ends lost 6 bases at V and 0 bases at J; junction bases unmatched: 4. CDR3 size: 15 residues.

V and J are TRBV3-1 (or the pseudogene TRBV3-2) and TRBJ1-1, with TRBD1 identical over 9 bases. This CDR3 contains 14 residues. Germline CDR1 and CDR2: LGHDT and YNNKEL (reference sequence). V lost 6 bases and J lost 1; bases outside the gene matches: 3. The CDR3 reads CASRQGQGNTEAFF. The CDR3 nucleotides read TGTGCCAGCAGGCAGGGACAGGGGAACACTGAAGCTTTCTTT.

V is TRBV25-1 and J is TRBJ2-7; possibly TRBD1 for D (6 bases). Trimming cost V 8 bases and J 7 bases, with 18 bases left between them. The CDR3 is made up of 13 amino acids. Germline V gene lookup returns CDR1 MGHDK and CDR2 SYGVNS. The CDR3 region has the DNA TGTGCCAGCCTGTTTACAGGGAACTGGGAGCAGTACTTC. Residues: CASLFTGNWEQYF.

The V call is TRBV6-5, the J call TRBJ2-1; D gene uncertain. Trimming pared 7 bases from V and 7 bases from J, leaving 14 bases between. Looked up from germline, CDR1 is MNHEY and CDR2 is SVGAGI. The CDR3 covers 13 residues. CDR3 in amino acids: CASMLTDRNEQFF. The CDR3, as DNA: TGTGCCAGCATGCTAACAGATCGTAATGAGCAGTTCTTC.